These 11 T cell receptor beta chains originate from one sample sequenced in a study of OX40 agonist ivuxolimab in advanced cancers. The table came from immunoSEQ multiplex PCR; TCRdb's copy has only in-frame clones and leaves some out. The table records 45,000 to 50,000 clones, roughly nine tenths of them present only once. The source material was CD4+ or CD8+ T cells sorted from blood, sampled in a trial of the OX40 agonist ivuxolimab. Receptors originate from an adult with an advanced solid tumor such as melanoma, head and neck, liver or kidney cancer.

In its sample, this clone was seen once. The chain employs TRBV6-5 and TRBJ1-2; D gene ambiguous. The CDR3 loop spans 16 amino acids. V gave up 2 bases and J gave up 5 bases, with 18 bases separating them. The V gene's germline CDR1 is MNHEY and CDR2 SVGAGI. The CDR3 sequence is CASSYARQAWKYGYTF. CDR3 coding DNA: TGTGCCAGCAGTTACGCTCGGCAGGCGTGGAAATATGGCTACACCTTC.

This sequence joins TRBV9 and TRBJ2-2; 7 bases align to TRBD2. V dropped 4 bases and J dropped 4; count of bases not matched to a gene: 10. Germline CDR1 and CDR2: SGDLS and YYNGEE. The CDR3 covers 16 residues. In DNA, the CDR3 is TGTGCCAGCAGCCCCCGTAGCGGGTCCTCCACCGGGGAGCTGTTTTTT. It translates to CASSPRSGSSTGELFF.

This clone was detected once. A read error may account for a junction end that differs from germline. The chain employs TRBV7-7 and TRBJ2-1; weak D call: TRBD2 (6 bases). Germline values: CDR1 SSHAT, CDR2 FNYEAQ (reference sequence). The CDR3 is 12 residues long. DNA of the CDR3: TGTGCTAGCAGTCCACCCGGGGGTGAGCAGTTCTTC. Amino acids: CASSPPGGEQFF.

The CDR3 loop is CAWTLVYNSPLHF. The CDR3 DNA sequence: TGTGCCTGGACTCTAGTCTATAATTCACCCCTCCACTTT. The J gene is TRBJ1-6, the V gene TRBV30; D is ambiguous. With 4 bases removed from V and 3 bases from J, the gap between germline ends came to 7 bases. Germline loops: CDR1 GTSNPN, CDR2 SVGIG (reference sequence). This CDR3 has 13 residues.

The chain has TRBV29-1 and TRBJ2-1; TRBD1 matches at 7 bases. This CDR3 contains 16 residues. With V trimmed by 0 bases and J by 10 bases, 15 bases remained unmatched. Germline V gene data show CDR1 as SQVTM and CDR2 as ANQGSEA. The CDR3 DNA follows: TGCAGCGTTGAAGATTTGGTCTTAGGGGGCTACAGGGAGCAGTTCTTC. Protein product: CSVEDLVLGGYREQFF.

This chain uses TRBV5-1 with TRBJ1-4; no firm D call. Germline V gene sequence: CDR1 SGHRS, CDR2 YFSETQ. CDR3 length: 18 residues. V was trimmed by 0 bases and J by 0 bases, leaving 15 bases between them. The CDR3 DNA follows: TGCGCCAGCAGCTTGGGTCCCAACACCGCCACAACTAATGAAAAACTGTTTTTT. The encoded protein is CASSLGPNTATTNEKLFF.

In nucleotides, the CDR3 is TGTGCCAGCAGCCCTTACCGGGACGGGATCTACGAGCAGTACTTC. Amino acids: CASSPYRDGIYEQYF. This chain connects TRBV11-2 to TRBJ2-7; D might be TRBD1 or TRBD2, each matching 5 bases. The V and J ends lost 5 bases and 3 bases respectively, with 17 bases between them. The germline V gene has CDR1 SGHAT and CDR2 FQNNGV. CDR3 length: 15 amino acids.

The J gene is TRBJ2-5, the V gene TRBV6-5; possibly TRBD2 for D (6 bases). The length of the CDR3 is 15 residues. Germline assignment: CDR1 MNHEY and CDR2 SVGAGI. The V and J ends lost 2 bases and 5 bases respectively, with 15 bases between them. The CDR3 reads CASSYTQGGRETQYF. The CDR3 bases are TGTGCCAGCAGTTACACCCAGGGAGGTCGGGAGACCCAGTACTTC.

The genes are TRBV2 and TRBJ2-1; 9 bases line up with TRBD1. The J segment lost 8 bases and the V segment lost 8 bases, leaving 7 bases of the junction unmatched. The germline CDR1 and CDR2 sequences are SNHLY and FYNNEI. The CDR3 is 13 amino acids. The CDR3 DNA reads TGTGCCAGCCGACGGGACAGGGAGGATGAGCAGTTCTTC. Protein: CASRRDREDEQFF.

The chain joins TRBV6-1 to TRBJ2-1, with unresolved D. V was shortened by 10 bases and J by 3 bases, with 7 bases between the two germline ends. Germline-derived CDR1 and CDR2 are MNHNS and SASEGT. The CDR3 consists of 11 residues. CDR3 region: CATTFYNEQFF. In nucleotides, the CDR3 is TGTGCCACCACATTCTACAATGAGCAGTTCTTC.

The chain joins TRBV6-1 to TRBJ2-7; the match to TRBD1 covers 9 bases. Germline lookup yields CDR1 MNHNS and CDR2 SASEGT. This CDR3 is built from 18 residues. J lost 9 bases, V lost 4 bases, and 22 bases had no gene match. CDR3 region: CASSVGQGPRDYSLGQYF. CDR3 in DNA: TGTGCCAGCAGTGTGGGACAGGGACCTCGGGACTACTCGTTAGGGCAGTACTTC.